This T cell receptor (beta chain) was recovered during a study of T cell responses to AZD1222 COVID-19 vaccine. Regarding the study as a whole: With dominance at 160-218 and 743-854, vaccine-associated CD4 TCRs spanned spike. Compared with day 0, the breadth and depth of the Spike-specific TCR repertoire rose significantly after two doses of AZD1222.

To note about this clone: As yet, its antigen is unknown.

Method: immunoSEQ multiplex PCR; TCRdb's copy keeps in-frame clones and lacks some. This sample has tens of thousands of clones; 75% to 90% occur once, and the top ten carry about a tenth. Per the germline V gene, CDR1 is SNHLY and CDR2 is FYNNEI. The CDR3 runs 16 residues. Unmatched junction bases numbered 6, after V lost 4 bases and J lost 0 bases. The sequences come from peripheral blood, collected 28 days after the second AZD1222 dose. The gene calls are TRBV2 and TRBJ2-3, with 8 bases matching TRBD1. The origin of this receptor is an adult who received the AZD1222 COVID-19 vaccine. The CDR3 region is CASSGQGALSTDTQYF. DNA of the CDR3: TGTGCCAGCAGTGGCCAGGGGGCCCTTAGCACAGATACGCAGTATTTT.